The 28 T cell receptor beta chains reported below all come from one sample, sequenced in a study of blood T cells in healthy people across ages. A second about 7 to 11 cycle PCR used barcoded and J-beta primers. TCRdb reprocessed the 5' RACE reads with MiXCR, giving one entry per CDR3 protein. The data show 800,000 to 1,300,000 distinct CDR3 sequences, less than 25% seen once. This same sample was also taken into another study, of T cells of mothers and their children.

The sequenced material came from blood. The receptor set was obtained from a girl aged 2-10 years in good health.

The chain has TRBV6-6 and TRBJ1-2, with D unresolved. Germline V gene sequence: CDR1 MNHNY, CDR2 SVGAGI (reference sequence). The CDR3 consists of 13 residues. V dropped 6 bases and J dropped 4 bases, with 12 bases sitting between them. For the CDR3, the DNA is TGTGCCAGCAGGCCCCCCGGGGTCTATGGCTACACCTTC. Encoded protein: CASRPPGVYGYTF.

This rearrangement joins TRBV7-6 to TRBJ2-7; 10 bases agree with TRBD2. CDR3 length: 15 residues. The J segment lost 2 bases and the V segment lost 5 bases, leaving 6 bases of the junction unmatched. The V gene's germline CDR1 is SGHVS and CDR2 FNYEAQ. CDR3: CASSQLAGDPYEQYF. The CDR3 DNA follows: TGTGCCAGCAGCCAGCTAGCGGGAGATCCCTACGAGCAGTACTTC.

The rearrangement uses TRBV5-1 and TRBJ1-1; D not certain. The CDR3 totals 16 residues. V gave up 4 bases and J gave up 4 bases, with 20 bases separating them. Per the germline V gene, CDR1 is SGHRS and CDR2 is YFSETQ. CDR3: CASSQSRFRGSTEAFF. The CDR3 coding sequence is TGCGCCAGCAGCCAGTCCCGTTTCCGCGGGAGCACTGAAGCTTTCTTT.

This rearrangement joins TRBV27 to TRBJ1-1; D perhaps matches TRBD1 (5 bases). The CDR3 totals 14 residues. The germline V gene encodes CDR1 MNHEY and CDR2 SMNVEV (reference sequence). V lost 0 bases and J lost 9, with 14 bases in between. CDR3 bases: TGTGCCAGCAGTTTATCGGGAGACAGTATCCAAGCTTTCTTT. Encoded protein: CASSLSGDSIQAFF.

The rearrangement uses TRBV19 and TRBJ2-4; D is ambiguous. Between the trimmed V and J ends, which lost 0 bases and 9 bases, there was a span of 12 bases. CDR1 and CDR2 (germline): LNHDA, SQIVND (reference sequence). The CDR3 has 14 residues. This chain's CDR3 is CASSIDGKRLIQYF. The CDR3 DNA follows: TGTGCCAGTAGTATAGATGGGAAAAGGCTCATTCAGTACTTC. Full variable domain (rest looked up from reference TRBV19 and TRBJ2-4): DGGITQSPKYLFRKEGQNVTLSCEQNLNHDAMYWYRQDPGQGLRLIYYSQIVNDFQKGDIAEGYSVSREKKESFPLTVTSAQKNPTAFYLCASSIDGKRLIQYFGAGTRLSVL.

The chain carries TRBV2 and TRBJ2-3; D is ambiguous. The CDR3 extends over 14 amino acids. CDR1 SNHLY and CDR2 FYNNEI come from the germline V gene. Trimming removed 10 bases from V and 4 bases from J, with 18 bases in between. DNA of the CDR3: TGTGCCAACGAATTGGATGGGTTTGCAGATACGCAGTATTTT. It encodes CANELDGFADTQYF.

The chain has TRBV20-1 and TRBJ2-5; possibly TRBD2 for D (5 bases). Near its end, the DNA agrees better with TRBJ2-7, so the J call may be wrong. Germline CDR1 reads DFQATT; CDR2 reads SNEGSKA (reference sequence). This CDR3 contains 15 residues. CDR3 sequence (DNA): TGCAGTGCCTTTACTGCCGGGGTGATAGGCTACGAGCAGTACTTC. This sequence encodes CSAFTAGVIGYEQYF.

This chain connects TRBV29-1 to TRBJ2-4; tentatively, D is TRBD1 (6 bases). Deletions cut 4 bases from V and 4 bases from J, with 11 bases between. Germline values: CDR1 SQVTM, CDR2 ANQGSEA. The CDR3 runs to 13 residues. The CDR3 sequence is CSVAGQLKNIQYF. CDR3 nucleotides: TGCAGCGTTGCCGGACAGCTAAAAAACATTCAGTACTTC.

The chain links TRBV7-9 to TRBJ2-5; 8 bases are shared with TRBD1. After removal of 5 bases from V and 12 bases from J, the junction contained 17 bases not matched to a gene. Germline V gene lookup returns CDR1 SEHNR and CDR2 FQNEAQ (reference sequence). There are 15 residues in the CDR3. The CDR3 nucleotides are TGTGCCAGCAGCCCCCGGACAGGGAGGTTTGATGTGGAGTACTTC. Translating gives CASSPRTGRFDVEYF.

This chain uses TRBV12-3 or TRBV12-4 with TRBJ1-2, with D tentatively TRBD1 (6 bases). With 6 bases removed from V and 8 bases from J, the gap between germline ends came to 13 bases. The CDR3 covers 12 residues. CDR3: CASRAGAGGYTF. The CDR3 DNA reads TGTGCCAGCAGAGCAGGGGCAGGGGGCTACACCTTC.

The chain carries TRBV7-2 and TRBJ2-2; 7 bases are a match to TRBD2. Looked up from germline, CDR1 is SGHTA and CDR2 is FQGNSA. V trimming: 5 bases; J trimming: 2 bases; junction bases outside the gene matches: 5. The CDR3 is 15 residues long. DNA of the CDR3: TGTGCCAGCAGCCGTCGCGGGGGAAACACCGGGGAGCTGTTTTTT. Amino acid sequence: CASSRRGGNTGELFF.

The table lists this clonotype with a few counts. This chain connects TRBV27 to TRBJ2-7; TRBD1 is a possible D gene (5 bases). Germline V CDR1 and CDR2: MNHEY, SMNVEV (reference sequence). Trimming removed 6 bases from V and 0 bases from J, with 18 bases in between. CDR3 length: 16 residues. The CDR3 sequence: CASRREGVLSSYEQYF. CDR3 nucleotides: TGTGCCAGCAGGCGAGAAGGGGTCCTCAGCTCCTACGAGCAGTACTTC.

J is TRBJ2-1 and V is TRBV7-2; D gene uncertain. The last part of the DNA fits TRBJ2-5 better; the J call may be wrong. The germline CDR1 and CDR2 sequences are SGHTA and FQGNSA. The CDR3 consists of 12 residues. The DNA of the CDR3 is TGTGCCAGCAGCTTAGTAGGAAAGACCCAGTACTTC. Protein sequence: CASSLVGKTQYF.

The chain recombines TRBV10-1 with TRBJ2-5; D tentatively fits TRBD1 or TRBD2 (5 bases each). CDR3 length equals 13 residues. V lost 0 bases, J lost 8 bases, and 10 bases lay in between. The germline gives CDR1 WNHNN, CDR2 SYGVQD (reference sequence). This CDR3 is CASSESVWDTQYF. The CDR3 coding sequence is TGCGCCAGCAGTGAGTCAGTGTGGGACACCCAGTACTTC.

This clonotype was seen a few times. The chain employs TRBV6-2 or TRBV6-3 and TRBJ2-7, with D possibly being TRBD2 (5 bases). Germline V gives CDR1 MNHEY, CDR2 SVGEGT. Trimming took off 5 bases at V and 6 bases at J, with 17 bases between the two ends. The CDR3 runs to 14 residues. CDR3: CASSAGRIAGEQYF. CDR3 bases: TGTGCCAGCAGTGCCGGTCGTATCGCGGGCGAGCAGTACTTC.

This clonotype showed up just a few times. The V gene is TRBV20-1, the J gene TRBJ2-3; 9 nucleotides align to TRBD2. This CDR3 spans 16 amino acids. The germline V gene encodes CDR1 DFQATT and CDR2 SNEGSKA (reference sequence). Losses at the gene ends were 0 bases for V and 4 bases for J; bases not matched to a gene: 8. The CDR3, as DNA: TGCAGTGCTAGAGATTTCGCGGGAGGGCCCCCAGATACGCAGTATTTT. This encodes CSARDFAGGPPDTQYF.

This clonotype was seen only a few times. The V call is TRBV13, the J call TRBJ2-3; 7 bases align to TRBD1. Germline V gives CDR1 PRHDT, CDR2 FYEKMQ (reference sequence). The CDR3 runs 17 residues. The V segment lost 3 bases and the J segment 2 bases; nucleotides outside the gene matches: 11. Here the CDR3 reads CASSFGRTGVFTDTQYF. The CDR3 nucleotides read TGTGCCAGCAGCTTCGGACGGACAGGAGTATTCACAGATACGCAGTATTTT.

The chain couples TRBV6-5 to TRBJ1-1; D is unresolved. The CDR3 runs to 11 residues. Germline V gives CDR1 MNHEY, CDR2 SVGAGI. Between the trimmed V and J ends, which lost 8 bases and 10 bases, there was a span of 14 bases. CDR3 in amino acids: CASLWQEVAFF. The CDR3 DNA reads as TGTGCCAGCCTGTGGCAGGAAGTAGCTTTCTTT.

The V call is TRBV25-1, the J call TRBJ2-3, with a tentative D call TRBD2 (5 bases). V was shortened by 5 bases and J by 9 bases, with 12 bases between the two germline ends. This CDR3 spans 12 amino acids. CDR1 is MGHDK, CDR2 SYGVNS, per germline. In nucleotides, the CDR3 is TGTGCCAGCAGTCGTAGCGATTGGACGCAGTATTTT. This codes for CASSRSDWTQYF. Based on the CDR3 plus reference TRBV25-1 and TRBJ2-3, the full variable domain is EADIYQTPRYLVIGTGKKITLECSQTMGHDKMYWYQQDPGMELHLIHYSYGVNSTEKGDLSSESTVSRIRTEHFPLTLESARPSHTSQYLCASSRSDWTQYFGPGTRLTVL.

CDR3 in amino acids: CASSRTGTLNYNEQFF. DNA of the CDR3: TGTGCCAGCAGCCGTACCGGGACTCTGAATTACAATGAGCAGTTCTTC. The chain employs TRBV11-1 and TRBJ2-1; maybe TRBD2 (6 bases). Germline V lookup: CDR1 SGHAT, CDR2 FQDESV (reference sequence). This CDR3 region has 16 residues. The V gene lost 5 bases and the J gene lost 4 bases, with 18 bases spanning the gap.

The V and J genes are TRBV5-1 and TRBJ1-2; 8 bases fit TRBD1. V lost 6 bases to trimming and J lost 2 bases; unmatched junction nucleotides: 24. CDR1 is SGHRS and CDR2 is YFSETQ in the germline V gene. The CDR3 runs 20 residues. The CDR3 sequence: CASNNRAGQEGMTLNYGYTF. The DNA for the CDR3 is TGCGCCAGCAACAATCGAGCGGGACAGGAGGGCATGACACTAAACTATGGCTACACCTTC.

In its sample, this clonotype was seen a few times. The chain employs TRBV12-5 and TRBJ1-4; D unresolved. Germline V CDR1 and CDR2: LGHNT, FRNRAP. The ends were cut back, 5 bases at V and 7 bases at J, with 11 bases in the middle. This CDR3 spans 13 amino acids. CDR3 DNA sequence: TGTGCTAGTGGTCCCCCCGGTGGTGAAAAACTGTTTTTT. Translation: CASGPPGGEKLFF.

To note about this clonotype: The junction differs from germline at one of its ends, possibly a read error. This chain links TRBV4-1 with TRBJ1-2, with D unclear. Germline V CDR1 and CDR2: MGHRA, YSYEKL. The CDR3 length is 16 residues. The CDR3 protein is CASSQEGLGQVGSCAF. CDR3 nucleotides: TGCGCCAGCAGCCAAGAGGGCTTAGGGCAGGTGGGAAGCTGCGCCTTC.

This clonotype was seen more than once but under ten times. V gene TRBV20-1 combines with J gene TRBJ2-3; no firm D call. CDR3 length equals 14 residues. The V gene's germline CDR1 is DFQATT and CDR2 SNEGSKA (reference sequence). Trimming left V 1 base short and J 1 base short, with 9 bases between. The CDR3 is CSARATGRTDTQYF. The CDR3 bases are TGCAGTGCTAGAGCGACTGGCCGCACAGATACGCAGTATTTT.

This clonotype was counted between two and nine times. The chain has TRBV7-2 and TRBJ1-5; D unresolved. The CDR3 runs to 17 residues. The V gene lost 1 base and the J gene lost 2 bases, with 15 bases spanning the gap. Germline loops: CDR1 SGHTA, CDR2 FQGNSA. The CDR3 region is CASSLEPIGGGNQPQHF. The CDR3 region has the DNA TGTGCCAGCAGCTTAGAACCAATAGGAGGTGGCAATCAGCCCCAGCATTTT.

J is TRBJ2-1 and V is TRBV24-1; D tentatively fits TRBD1 or TRBD2 (6 bases each). V was trimmed by 9 bases and J by 3 bases, leaving 11 bases between them. The CDR3 is 13 residues long. Germline V lookup: CDR1 KGHDR, CDR2 SFDVKD. This CDR3 reads CATEEGGYNEQFF. The CDR3 region has the DNA TGTGCCACCGAGGAGGGGGGCTACAATGAGCAGTTCTTC.

The chain joins TRBV15 to TRBJ1-2; 7 bases match TRBD1. CDR3 length equals 15 residues. Germline V gene sequence: CDR1 LNHNV, CDR2 YYDKDF (reference sequence). V dropped 7 bases and J dropped 4; count of bases not matched to a gene: 12. The CDR3 reads CATNEGANLGYGYTF. CDR3 sequence (DNA): TGTGCCACCAACGAGGGGGCGAACCTTGGCTATGGCTACACCTTC.

The V call is TRBV5-1, the J call TRBJ1-1, with 9 bases matching TRBD1. Germline V gene lookup returns CDR1 SGHRS and CDR2 YFSETQ. This CDR3 has 16 amino acids. The V segment lost 2 bases and the J segment 5 bases; nucleotides outside the gene matches: 10. Here the CDR3 reads CASSFRQTGGSTEAFF. CDR3 bases: TGCGCCAGCAGCTTCCGTCAAACAGGGGGCAGTACTGAAGCTTTCTTT. The whole variable domain, remainder taken from reference TRBV5-1 and TRBJ1-1, is KAGVTQTPRYLIKTRGQQVTLSCSPISGHRSVSWYQQTPGQGLQFLFEYFSETQRNKGNFPGRFSGRQFSNSRSEMNVSTLELGDSALYLCASSFRQTGGSTEAFFGQGTRLTVV.